This T cell receptor beta chain was captured in a study of shared clonotypes between healthy human individuals. The germline V gene has CDR1 SGDLS and CDR2 YYNGEE. V gave up 5 bases and J gave up 0 bases, with 6 bases separating them. The CDR3 is 13 residues long. Each cell subset's genomic DNA was divided evenly among several immunoSEQ plates. Assay used: immunoSEQ multiplex PCR; TCRdb lists only in-frame clones, some missing. The sample contains 1 million to 1.2 million clones, approximately 80% of which appear only once. In the CD4+ fraction, cells were divided into CD45RA+ naive and CD45RA-negative memory subsets.

The source is a man aged 18 to 29 in good health. Some clones in this sample may be carry-over from other donors' samples. The sample taken for sequencing was memory CD4+ T cells from PBMCs. Indicated subset: CD45RA-negative fraction. The chain links TRBV9 to TRBJ1-3; D unclear. The CDR3 protein is CASRGLSGNTIYF. CDR3 nucleotides: TGTGCCAGCAGGGGCCTCTCTGGAAACACCATATATTTT.